This T cell receptor beta chain was retrieved from a study of vaccination effects on CD4 cells after COVID-19. TCRdb keeps only in-frame clones here, not all; method: immunoSEQ multiplex PCR. The sample lists more than 30,000 clones, 55% to 75% seen once, with 28% in the top ten. CD4+ T cells specific for antigen were expanded with viral peptide pools by the ViraFEST assay before sequencing. Between days 10 and 11 of culture, CD4+ T cells were separated out. In the vaccine recipients, nucleocapsid antibodies were negative and there was no prior SARS-CoV-2 infection. The authors replaced half the medium with IL-2 medium on days 3 and 7. CDR3 length equals 13 residues. CDR1 and CDR2 from the germline V gene are SGHAT and FQNNGV. V was cut by 4 bases and J by 3 bases, with 8 bases left in between. Of note for this clone: As yet, its antigen is unknown.

The clonotype was recovered from a human donor who received a COVID-19 vaccine. The gene calls are TRBV11-2 and TRBJ2-3, with D perhaps TRBD1 (5 bases). The sequenced sample was CD4+ T cells from PBMCs cultured with HCoV-229E spike peptides, obtained before COVID-19 vaccination. The CDR3 spells CASSSQGTDTQYF. In DNA form, the CDR3 reads TGTGCCAGCAGCTCCCAGGGAACAGATACGCAGTATTTT.